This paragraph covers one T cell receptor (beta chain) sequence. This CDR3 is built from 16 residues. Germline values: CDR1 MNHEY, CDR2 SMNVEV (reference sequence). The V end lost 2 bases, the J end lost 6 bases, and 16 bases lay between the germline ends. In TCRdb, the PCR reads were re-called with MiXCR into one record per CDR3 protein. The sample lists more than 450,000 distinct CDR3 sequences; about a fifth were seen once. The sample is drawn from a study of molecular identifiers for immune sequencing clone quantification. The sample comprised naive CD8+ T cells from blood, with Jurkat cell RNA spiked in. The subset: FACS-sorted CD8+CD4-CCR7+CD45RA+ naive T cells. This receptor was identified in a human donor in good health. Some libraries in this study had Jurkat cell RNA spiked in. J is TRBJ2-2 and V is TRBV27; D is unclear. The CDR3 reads CASSLQEAVMAGELFF. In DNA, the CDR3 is TGTGCCAGCAGTTTACAGGAAGCAGTAATGGCCGGGGAGCTGTTTTTT.